This TCR beta chain was documented in a study of shared clonotypes between healthy human individuals. Naive CD8 cells, CD45RO-negative and positively selected for CCR7, excluded terminally differentiated effector memory CD45RA+ cells. Libraries were prepared by immunoSEQ multiplex PCR; TCRdb keeps only in-frame clonotypes and omits some of them. The table shows 2 million to 2.5 million clones, with around 96% occurring only once. The sequence came from a man aged 18 to 30 in good health. The specimen was naive CD8+ T cells sorted from blood.

The CDR3 sequence: CASSQNRENTEAFF. CDR3 nucleotides: TGCGCCAGCAGCCAAAACAGGGAAAACACTGAAGCTTTCTTT. The V gene is TRBV4-1, the J gene TRBJ1-1; tentatively, D is TRBD1 (6 bases). The CDR3 sequence is 14 residues long. CDR1 and CDR2 from the germline V gene are MGHRA and YSYEKL. V was cut by 2 bases and J by 2 bases, with 9 bases left in between.